The clone carrying this T cell receptor (beta chain) was seen a few times. As yet, its antigen is unknown. This sample was included in a study of molecular identifiers for immune sequencing clone quantification. Study-level background: Within a replicate experiment, RNA obtained from either roughly 20,000 or 100,000 naive CD8 cells was divided into five aliquots, and four of those aliquots were then sequenced. Whole-study findings and limits: For highly expanded clones, sizes could be underestimated when identical TCR molecules share a barcode.

TCRdb independently ran MiXCR on the PCR reads; one entry per CDR3 protein. The sample lists around 460,000 distinct CDR3 sequences, less than 30% occurring once. The sequence derives from a human donor in good health. Some libraries in this study had Jurkat cell RNA spiked in. The source material was naive CD8+ T cells from blood, with Jurkat cell RNA spiked in. Subset given: FACS-sorted CD8+CD4-CCR7+CD45RA+ naive T cells.

CDR3 coding DNA: TGTGCCAGTAATCCCGACGGCTATAGCAATCAGCCCCAGCATTTT. It is translated as CASNPDGYSNQPQHF. The rearrangement joins TRBV19 to TRBJ1-5; D is unclear. Germline CDR1 LNHDA, CDR2 SQIVND (reference sequence). This CDR3 is built from 15 residues. Trimming removed 7 bases at V and 0 bases at J, with 13 bases between.